Listed here is a single TCR beta chain. The antigen is undetermined. The data were produced by immunoSEQ multiplex PCR, yet TCRdb's version contains in-frame clones alone and is incomplete. This sample has approximately 42,000 clones, with 88% found just once. Germline CDR1 SGHNT, CDR2 YYREEE (reference sequence). The V and J ends lost 0 bases and 4 bases, in that order; junction bases with no gene match: 3. The CDR3 loop spans 15 amino acids. Patients had blood sampled at baseline and again on cycle 4 day 1 and cycle 7 day 1. This sample is drawn from a study of OX40 agonist ivuxolimab in advanced cancers. Across the study: Ivuxolimab was administered intravenously to patients at 0.01 to 10 mg/kg every 2 weeks. Whole-study results and caveats: Low clonal expansion, among the lowest seen, marked partial responders at 0.1-3.0 mg/kg.

The sequence was obtained from an adult with an advanced solid tumor such as melanoma, head and neck, liver or kidney cancer. Here the sequenced sample was CD4+ or CD8+ T cells sorted from blood, taken in a trial of the OX40 agonist ivuxolimab. The V call is TRBV5-4, the J call TRBJ2-1; 8 nucleotides line up with TRBD1. CDR3 bases: TGTGCCAGCAGCTTGGGGGACAGGCCTTACAATGAGCAGTTCTTC. It specifies CASSLGDRPYNEQFF. Full variable domain (rest looked up from reference TRBV5-4 and TRBJ2-1): ETGVTQSPTHLIKTRGQQVTLRCSSQSGHNTVSWYQQALGQGPQFIFQYYREEENGRGNFPPRFSGLQFPNYSSELNVNALELDDSALYLCASSLGDRPYNEQFFGPGTRLTVL.